This TCR beta chain was identified in a study of low-dose radiotherapy and immunotherapy resistance in tumors. The overall study: TRAV- and TRBV-specific primers primed first-strand cDNA, covering alpha and beta chains.

V lost 7 bases to trimming and J lost 6 bases; unmatched junction nucleotides: 8. Looked up from germline, CDR1 is MNHEY and CDR2 is SVGEGT. This CDR3 spans 15 amino acids. Time point indicated: before trial treatment. PCR amplification of the TCRs was performed with Phusion for approximately 20 PCR cycles, and it relied on a constant-region primer together with a V-primer adapter. Isolated mRNA was amplified by in vitro transcription. TCRdb fed the reads into MiXCR, producing one record per CDR3 protein. Found here are about 50,000 distinct CDR3 sequences, over 9.5% of them singletons; the top ten hold about 6%. This clonotype was observed at least ten times.

The TCR comes from a female donor with ovarian cancer. The starting material was PBMCs, obtained before treatment. V gene TRBV6-2 or TRBV6-3 combines with J gene TRBJ2-4; 11 bases fit TRBD2. CDR3: CASKWASGGTNIQYF. The DNA of the CDR3 is TGTGCCAGCAAGTGGGCTAGCGGGGGGACAAACATTCAGTACTTC.